This T cell receptor beta chain was sequenced during a study of blood T cell repertoires in COVID-19. In the study overall: There were acute and convalescent COVID-19 samples, and they came from the United States, Italy and Spain.

Clones were sequenced by immunoSEQ multiplex PCR, and TCRdb holds only the in-frame ones, with some missing. Among about 65,000 clones, around 93% were seen once, and the ten largest hold 2.5% to 3%. Germline assignment: CDR1 LNHDA and CDR2 SQIVND (reference sequence). The CDR3 covers 13 residues. V was shortened by 3 bases and J by 5 bases, with 10 bases between the two germline ends. The genes are TRBV19 and TRBJ1-1; D is uncertain. This TCR derives from a man in his 70s with active COVID-19. Sequencing used peripheral blood. The CDR3 protein is CASSMEPRTEAFF. CDR3 bases: TGTGCCAGTAGTATGGAGCCTAGGACTGAAGCTTTCTTT.